This TCR beta chain is drawn from a study of Graves' ophthalmopathy and Graves' hyperthyroidism. In the study overall: Peripheral blood was gathered at the point of initial diagnosis, before any treatment started.

Each diagnosis was determined on the basis of clinical symptoms, serum thyroxine, TRAb, thyroid ultrasound and orbital computed tomography. Scientists amplified the TCR beta CDR3 regions from RNA transcripts. Second-round multiplex PCR came after first-round RT-PCR with HTBI primers. TCRdb re-derived calls from the multiplex PCR reads in MiXCR, one entry per CDR3 protein. In the table there are some 240,000 distinct CDR3 sequences, roughly 50% of which are singletons. This clonotype was seen more than once but under ten times. Germline V lookup: CDR1 MNHEY, CDR2 SVGAGI. This CDR3 has 14 residues. J lost 4 bases, V lost 5 bases, and 6 bases had no gene match.

Sequencing was done on a sample of peripheral blood. The TCR comes from an adult man with Graves' ophthalmopathy. This rearrangement joins TRBV6-5 to TRBJ1-2; 8 nucleotides line up with TRBD1. The CDR3 DNA reads TGTGCCAGCAGTCCGGGACAGGTATTCTATGGCTACACCTTC. As protein: CASSPGQVFYGYTF.